This T cell receptor beta chain was retrieved from a study of cytomegalovirus exposure and HLA in healthy donors. The study, taken as a whole, reports: Most likely, a cluster of highly shared sequence variants arose as a sequencing artifact. On later analysis, the bulk of CMV-associated TCR beta chains appeared to be HLA-restricted. The authors later linked a missense DCLRE1C variant to TCR beta V- and J-gene trimming. At a 0.05 false discovery rate, a later analysis found about 17,000 TCR beta sequences to be associated with HLA alleles.

This clone showed up just once. What it recognizes is unknown. Primers: 60 Vbeta forward and 13 Jbeta reverse. Clones were read by immunoSEQ multiplex PCR, and TCRdb kept only the in-frame ones, dropping some. The sample consists of some 96,000 clones, roughly 79% of them appearing once. V lost 3 bases, J lost 3 bases, and 14 bases lay in between. The CDR3 length is 15 residues. Germline loops: CDR1 KGHSH, CDR2 LQKENI. The TCR originated in a man aged 40-49 years in good health and CMV-seronegative. Sequencing was performed on PBMCs. This rearrangement joins TRBV18 to TRBJ1-1; TRBD1 might be the D (5 bases). CDR3 loop: CASSPEIPGDTEAFF. DNA of the CDR3: TGTGCCAGCTCACCCGAAATTCCGGGGGACACTGAAGCTTTCTTT. The full variable domain, rest sourced from reference TRBV18 and TRBJ1-1, is NAGVMQNPRHLVRRRGQEARLRCSPMKGHSHVYWYRQLPEEGLKFMVYLQKENIIDESGMPKERFSAEFPKEGPSILRIQQVVRGDSAAYFCASSPEIPGDTEAFFGQGTRLTVV.